Sequencing of this T cell receptor beta chain was carried out in a study of T cells after posttransplantation cyclophosphamide. CDR3 length: 12 amino acids. Per the germline V gene, CDR1 is GTSNPN and CDR2 is SVGIG (reference sequence). Trimming shortened V by 2 bases and J by 1 base, and 5 bases separated the two germline ends. Clones were read by immunoSEQ multiplex PCR, and TCRdb kept only the in-frame ones, dropping some. The sample has just over 25,000 clones, none seen only once. On the day of bone marrow donation, the related graft donor provided peripheral blood. The sample holds many counts of this clone. Its antigen is not identified. Study results and limitations: Blood and skin or GI T cell repertoires showed limited TRB overlap. Donor-recipient repertoire similarity was low at 1-2 months, rising over year one.

The chain carries TRBV30 and TRBJ2-5; no firm D call. The sequencing input was PBMCs. This receptor was taken from a man in his forties or fifties in good health, CMV-negative, and a related stem cell transplant donor. The CDR3 protein is CAWSLAQETQYF. The CDR3 DNA reads TGTGCCTGGAGTTTAGCCCAAGAGACCCAGTACTTC.